A single sample is the source of the 29 T cell receptor beta chains below, sequenced in a study of blood T cell repertoires in COVID-19. The assay was immunoSEQ multiplex PCR, and TCRdb's table has in-frame clones only and misses some. The table includes 95,000 to 130,000 clones, approximately 90% detected once. What was sequenced was peripheral blood. These receptors were collected from a human donor with active COVID-19. The donor label of this sample is uncertain.

V usage is TRBV19 and J usage is TRBJ2-2, with 9 bases matching TRBD1. V was clipped by 6 bases and J by 4 bases; unmatched bases: 3. The CDR3 covers 14 residues. Germline lookup yields CDR1 LNHDA and CDR2 SQIVND (reference sequence). The CDR3 reads CASRDRGTTGELFF. CDR3 sequence (DNA): TGTGCCAGTAGAGACAGGGGGACCACCGGGGAGCTGTTTTTT.

V gene TRBV5-5 combines with J gene TRBJ1-2; 9 positions match TRBD1. V was clipped by 0 bases and J by 4 bases; unmatched bases: 1. This CDR3 has 14 residues. In germline, CDR1 is SGHKS, CDR2 YYEKEE (reference sequence). Here the CDR3 DNA reads TGTGCCAGCAGCTTGGACAGGGGGCTCTATGGCTACACCTTC. It specifies CASSLDRGLYGYTF. Filled out from reference TRBV5-5 and TRBJ1-2, the complete variable domain reads DAGVTQSPTHLIKTRGQQVTLRCSPISGHKSVSWYQQVLGQGPQFIFQYYEKEERGRGNFPDRFSARQFPNYSSELNVNALLLGDSALYLCASSLDRGLYGYTFGSGTRLTVV.

The chain is built from TRBV7-2 and TRBJ1-4, with TRBD1 identical over 10 bases. The germline V gene has CDR1 SGHTA and CDR2 FQGNSA. The CDR3 is made up of 14 amino acids. Germline trimming cut 5 bases from V and 7 bases from J; bases unmatched to any gene: 4. The CDR3 DNA sequence: TGTGCCAGCAGCCGGGACAGGGGTTCTGAAAAACTGTTTTTT. It encodes CASSRDRGSEKLFF.

This chain uses TRBV7-2 with TRBJ2-1, with D perhaps matching TRBD2 (6 bases). Trimming pared 0 bases from V and 6 bases from J, leaving 15 bases between. Germline CDR1 reads SGHTA; CDR2 reads FQGNSA. The CDR3 has 16 residues. This CDR3 reads CASSLARGVVSNEQFF. In nucleotides, the CDR3 is TGTGCCAGCAGCTTAGCCCGCGGGGTTGTCAGCAATGAGCAGTTCTTC.

This chain uses TRBV6-5 with TRBJ1-1; no reliable D call. Between the trimmed V and J ends, which lost 0 bases and 0 bases, there was a span of 5 bases. Germline loops: CDR1 MNHEY, CDR2 SVGAGI. The CDR3 contains 14 residues. CDR3 protein: CASSYSAVNTEAFF. Written as DNA, the CDR3 is TGTGCCAGCAGTTACTCAGCGGTGAACACTGAAGCTTTCTTT.

This clone was counted a single time. V gene TRBV7-2 combines with J gene TRBJ1-6, with 9 bases identical to TRBD1. CDR1 is SGHTA, CDR2 FQGNSA, per germline. This CDR3 spans 18 amino acids. Trimming cost V 1 base and J 7 bases; bases outside gene matches: 11. This chain's CDR3 is CASSLGVLQGAQNSPLHF. The CDR3 nucleotides are TGTGCCAGCAGCTTAGGAGTGCTACAGGGGGCGCAAAATTCACCCCTCCACTTT.

The chain couples TRBV7-8 to TRBJ1-2; no reliable D call. V gave up 5 bases and J gave up 3 bases, with 19 bases separating them. In germline, CDR1 is SGHVS, CDR2 FQNEAQ. This CDR3 has 16 residues. The CDR3 DNA is TGTGCCAGCAGCGCCCGGGTGTTGTCCACGGACTATGGCTACACCTTC. It codes for CASSARVLSTDYGYTF.

This chain links TRBV14 with TRBJ2-5; TRBD1 agrees at 10 bases. CDR1 is SGHDN, CDR2 FVKESK, per germline. CDR3 length equals 15 residues. After removal of 4 bases from V and 5 bases from J, the junction contained 7 bases not matched to a gene. The DNA of the CDR3 is TGTGCCAGCAGCCTAGACAGGGGGCGGTATGAGACCCAGTACTTC. This encodes CASSLDRGRYETQYF.

V and J are TRBV24-1 and TRBJ2-3, with D possibly TRBD2 on 5 matching bases. CDR1 KGHDR and CDR2 SFDVKD come from the germline V gene. The CDR3 is made up of 15 amino acids. Trimming took 6 bases from V and 1 from J, leaving 13 bases between them. CDR3 nucleotide sequence: TGTGCCACCAGTTTTGGGAGTTCAGGCACAGATACGCAGTATTTT. It specifies CATSFGSSGTDTQYF.

This chain uses TRBV4-1 with TRBJ2-3; D gene unclear. Germline V gene lookup returns CDR1 MGHRA and CDR2 YSYEKL. CDR3 size: 15 residues. V was pared by 0 bases and J by 3 bases, with 10 bases between. CDR3 protein: CASSQDGVATDTQYF. CDR3 DNA sequence: TGCGCCAGCAGCCAAGATGGAGTTGCGACAGATACGCAGTATTTT.

This chain links TRBV7-2 with TRBJ2-1; D is unresolved. The CDR3 is 14 amino acids. The germline gives CDR1 SGHTA, CDR2 FQGNSA. Trimming pared 1 base from V and 4 bases from J, leaving 8 bases between. CDR3 protein: CASSLGAEYNEQFF. CDR3 nucleotide sequence: TGTGCCAGCAGCTTAGGGGCCGAGTACAATGAGCAGTTCTTC.

The chain carries TRBV9 and TRBJ2-1; 7 nucleotides match TRBD1. Germline V CDR1 and CDR2: SGDLS, YYNGEE. This CDR3 has 15 amino acids. J was trimmed by 4 bases and V by 4 bases; bases with no gene match: 8. This CDR3 reads CASSIRQGEYNEQFF. The CDR3 nucleotides are TGTGCCAGCAGCATTCGACAGGGAGAATACAATGAGCAGTTCTTC. Looking up the rest from reference TRBV9 and TRBJ2-1 gives the full variable domain: DSGVTQTPKHLITATGQRVTLRCSPRSGDLSVYWYQQSLDQGLQFLIQYYNGEERAKGNILERFSAQQFPDLHSELNLSSLELGDSALYFCASSIRQGEYNEQFFGPGTRLTVL.

This rearrangement joins TRBV4-1 to TRBJ1-3; possibly TRBD1 for D (5 bases). The ends were cut back, 2 bases at V and 4 bases at J, with 24 bases in the middle. This CDR3 contains 19 residues. CDR1 is MGHRA, CDR2 YSYEKL, per germline. The CDR3 bases are TGCGCCAGCAGCCAAAAGGAGGGGAGACAGACGGCAGGAGGAAACACCATATATTTT. Translated, it gives CASSQKEGRQTAGGNTIYF.

The V gene is TRBV9, the J gene TRBJ2-7, with 10 bases lining up with TRBD1. V lost 0 bases to trimming and J lost 3 bases; unmatched junction nucleotides: 3. In germline, CDR1 is SGDLS, CDR2 YYNGEE. CDR3 length equals 15 residues. CDR3 sequence (DNA): TGTGCCAGCAGCGTAGCAGGACAGGGGGGCTACGAGCAGTACTTC. Protein sequence: CASSVAGQGGYEQYF.

The chain uses TRBV7-9 and TRBJ1-3, with a weak D call TRBD1 (5 bases). This CDR3 has 17 amino acids. V was clipped by 1 base and J by 3 bases, with 16 bases between them. Germline V CDR1 and CDR2: SEHNR, FQNEAQ (reference sequence). CDR3 residues: CASSLGLPGYLGNTIYF. CDR3 in DNA: TGTGCCAGCAGCTTAGGCCTTCCAGGGTATCTTGGAAACACCATATATTTT.

V and J are TRBV19 and TRBJ1-5, with D possibly TRBD1 on 5 matching bases. Deletions cut 7 bases from V and 4 bases from J, with 11 bases between. The CDR3 has 13 amino acids. Germline V gene lookup returns CDR1 LNHDA and CDR2 SQIVND (reference sequence). The CDR3 DNA reads TGTGCCAGTAACCCAGGGAGGAATCAGCCCCAGCATTTT. Translating it yields CASNPGRNQPQHF.

The chain has TRBV28 and TRBJ1-6; TRBD1 matches at 9 bases. V shed 5 bases and J 10 bases; nucleotides not matched to a gene: 12. Germline values: CDR1 MDHEN, CDR2 SYDVKM. The CDR3 is made up of 16 amino acids. The CDR3 nucleotides read TGTGCCAGCAGTGTCGAGCGGGACAGGGACGGATCACCCCTCCACTTT. It is translated as CASSVERDRDGSPLHF.

CDR3 sequence reads: CASSYRRVLNSPLHF. The DNA for the CDR3 is TGTGCCAGCAGTTACCGCAGGGTGCTTAATTCACCCCTCCACTTT. J is TRBJ1-6 and V is TRBV6-5, with D perhaps matching TRBD1 (5 bases). Trimming stripped 2 bases from V and 6 bases from J, with 11 bases between. The germline CDR1 and CDR2 sequences are MNHEY and SVGAGI. This CDR3 region has 15 residues.

This chain links TRBV7-2 with TRBJ1-2; D remains ambiguous. The germline V gene has CDR1 SGHTA and CDR2 FQGNSA. The germline V and J ends were trimmed by 1 base and 4 bases, with 7 bases remaining between them. CDR3 length: 13 residues. CDR3 bases: TGTGCCAGCAGCTTAGTTAATTCCTATGGCTACACCTTC. Its translation is CASSLVNSYGYTF.

This clone was counted many times. This rearrangement joins TRBV6-6 to TRBJ2-1; tentatively, D is TRBD2 (6 bases). The CDR3 covers 13 residues. Germline V gene sequence: CDR1 MNHNY, CDR2 SVGAGI (reference sequence). V dropped 8 bases and J dropped 5 bases, with 13 bases sitting between them. The CDR3, as DNA: TGTGCCAGCGGGGCGGGGCCAAACAATGAGCAGTTCTTC. Protein: CASGAGPNNEQFF.

This clone was observed a single time. The gene calls are TRBV19 and TRBJ2-3; D possibly corresponds to TRBD1 (7 bases). CDR1 is LNHDA and CDR2 is SQIVND in the germline V gene (reference sequence). Between the trimmed V and J ends, which lost 4 bases and 3 bases, there was a span of 17 bases. The CDR3 extends over 16 amino acids. This CDR3 reads CASSTSRTGGTDTQYF. In nucleotides, the CDR3 is TGTGCCAGTAGTACCTCCCGGACAGGAGGGACAGATACGCAGTATTTT. Filled out from reference TRBV19 and TRBJ2-3, the complete variable domain reads DGGITQSPKYLFRKEGQNVTLSCEQNLNHDAMYWYRQDPGQGLRLIYYSQIVNDFQKGDIAEGYSVSREKKESFPLTVTSAQKNPTAFYLCASSTSRTGGTDTQYFGPGTRLTVL.

The chain combines TRBV6-1 with TRBJ2-7; D remains unclear. Deletions cut 2 bases from V and 2 bases from J, with 7 bases between. CDR3 length: 13 amino acids. CDR1 is MNHNS and CDR2 is SASEGT in the germline V gene. CDR3 coding DNA: TGTGCCAGCAGTGAACTGGGCGCCTACGAGCAGTACTTC. It yields the protein CASSELGAYEQYF.

J is TRBJ1-4 and V is TRBV2; the match to TRBD1 covers 7 bases. J gave up 11 bases and V 5 bases, and 5 bases lay outside the gene matches. Germline V gene lookup returns CDR1 SNHLY and CDR2 FYNNEI. The CDR3 sequence is 12 residues long. This CDR3 reads CASSPGTVKLFF. In nucleotides, the CDR3 is TGTGCCAGCAGTCCCGGGACAGTCAAACTGTTTTTT.

This chain connects TRBV3-1 (or the pseudogene TRBV3-2) to TRBJ2-2, with TRBD2 matching over 12 bases. The germline V gene has CDR1 LGHDT and CDR2 YNNKEL (reference sequence). V shed 1 base and J 5 bases; nucleotides not matched to a gene: 5. The CDR3 contains 17 residues. The CDR3 is CASSQGTSGGRTGELFF. As DNA, the CDR3 is TGTGCCAGCAGCCAAGGAACTAGCGGGGGGCGGACCGGGGAGCTGTTTTTT.

V is TRBV28 and J is TRBJ2-1; perhaps TRBD2 as D (5 bases). This CDR3 contains 17 residues. The ends were cut back, 7 bases at V and 0 bases at J, with 19 bases in the middle. From germline, CDR1 is MDHEN and CDR2 SYDVKM. The CDR3 loop reads CASKAFGGLSSYNEQFF. The CDR3 DNA reads as TGTGCCAGCAAAGCGTTTGGCGGGTTAAGCTCCTACAATGAGCAGTTCTTC.

The chain carries TRBV30 and TRBJ2-5, with 7 bases fitting TRBD1. This CDR3 is 12 amino acids long. Per the germline V gene, CDR1 is GTSNPN and CDR2 is SVGIG (reference sequence). V was clipped by 2 bases and J by 5 bases; unmatched bases: 2. DNA of the CDR3: TGTGCCTGGAGTAGGGGGCTGGAGACCCAGTACTTC. Translation gives CAWSRGLETQYF.

The chain combines TRBV19 with TRBJ1-6; D is ambiguous. Trimming cost V 6 bases and J 9 bases, with 9 bases left between them. The CDR3 spans 12 residues. Germline V gene lookup returns CDR1 LNHDA and CDR2 SQIVND (reference sequence). In nucleotides, the CDR3 is TGTGCCAGTAGGATGGAGCCTTCACCCCTCCACTTT. Its translation is CASRMEPSPLHF.

This clone was seen once. The rearrangement links TRBV2 to TRBJ2-3, with 8 bases aligning to TRBD1. V lost 9 bases and J lost 4; bases outside the gene matches: 9. The CDR3 has 14 residues. Germline V lookup: CDR1 SNHLY, CDR2 FYNNEI. The CDR3 here is CASGGRGRSDTQYF. The CDR3 nucleotides read TGTGCCAGTGGGGGCAGGGGGCGGTCAGATACGCAGTATTTT.

In nucleotides, the CDR3 is TGCGCCAGCAGTGGTCGACTAGTGAATGAGCAGTTCTTC. Translation: CASSGRLVNEQFF. The chain carries TRBV4-1 and TRBJ2-1, with D perhaps matching TRBD2 (6 bases). The V gene's germline CDR1 is MGHRA and CDR2 YSYEKL. Between the trimmed V and J ends, which lost 6 bases and 7 bases, there was a span of 13 bases. The CDR3 spans 13 residues.